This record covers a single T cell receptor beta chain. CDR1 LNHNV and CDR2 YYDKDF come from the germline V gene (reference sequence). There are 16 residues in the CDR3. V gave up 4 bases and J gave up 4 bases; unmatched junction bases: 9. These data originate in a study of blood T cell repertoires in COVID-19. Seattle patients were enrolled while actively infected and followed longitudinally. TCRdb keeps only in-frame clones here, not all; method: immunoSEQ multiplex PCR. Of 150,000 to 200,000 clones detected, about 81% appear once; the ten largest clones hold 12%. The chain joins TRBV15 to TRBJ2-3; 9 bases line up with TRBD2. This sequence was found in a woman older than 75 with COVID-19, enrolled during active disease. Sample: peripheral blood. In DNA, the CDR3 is TGTGCCACCAGCAAGAGGTTAGCGGGAGCGTCAGATACGCAGTATTTT. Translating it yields CATSKRLAGASDTQYF.